This record covers a single T cell receptor (beta chain). The sample belongs to a study of OX40 agonist ivuxolimab in advanced cancers. V lost 4 bases and J lost 1, with 18 bases in between. The germline V gene has CDR1 SGHRS and CDR2 YFSETQ. This CDR3 is built from 16 residues. The repertoire was sequenced with immunoSEQ multiplex PCR; TCRdb's copy has only in-frame clones and lacks some. The table includes 25,000 to 35,000 clones, about 90% detected once. J is TRBJ2-7 and V is TRBV5-1; D possibly matches TRBD1 or TRBD2 (5 bases each). This clonotype was obtained from an adult with an advanced solid tumor such as melanoma, head and neck, liver or kidney cancer. The material was CD4+ or CD8+ T cells sorted from blood, obtained in a trial of the OX40 agonist ivuxolimab. CDR3 coding DNA: TGCGCCAGCAGCCCCCCGGCGGGCCCAGGGTCCTACGAGCAGTACTTC. Translating gives CASSPPAGPGSYEQYF.